These 25 T cell receptor beta chains came from one sample sequenced in a study of control samples from healthy donors and cancer patients. Repertoires were generated with immunoSEQ multiplex PCR, while TCRdb's copy carries only in-frame clones and drops some. This sample has 50,000 to 75,000 clones, with nearly 90% found just once. Sequencing was done on a sample of PBMCs. The source is a man aged 55-75 years with colorectal cancer.

The chain is built from TRBV6-1 and TRBJ2-6; D might be TRBD1 or TRBD2, each matching 5 bases. This CDR3 is 17 amino acids long. Germline V gives CDR1 MNHNS, CDR2 SASEGT. The V end was cut by 4 bases, the J end by 1 base, with 14 bases between. CDR3 amino acids: CASSARDGLSGANVLTF. In nucleotides, the CDR3 is TGTGCCAGCAGTGCACGGGACGGGCTGTCTGGGGCCAACGTCCTGACTTTC.

The chain recombines TRBV2 with TRBJ2-2; D may be TRBD1 (7 bases). Trimming took off 4 bases at V and 5 bases at J, with 14 bases between the two ends. This CDR3 spans 15 amino acids. CDR1 is SNHLY, CDR2 FYNNEI, per germline. CDR3 sequence reads: CASSVFQGGTGELFF. The CDR3 DNA sequence: TGTGCCAGCAGTGTTTTTCAGGGGGGAACCGGGGAGCTGTTTTTT.

J is TRBJ2-7 and V is TRBV2; 8 bases fit TRBD1. Per germline, CDR1 SNHLY and CDR2 FYNNEI. This CDR3 contains 14 residues. V shed 8 bases and J 1 base; nucleotides not matched to a gene: 7. The CDR3 here is CASGQGHVSYEQYF. The CDR3 bases are TGTGCCAGCGGACAGGGACACGTTTCCTACGAGCAGTACTTC.

The table lists this clone with a count of one. The chain has TRBV28 and TRBJ2-7, with D perhaps TRBD1 (6 bases). The CDR3 covers 15 residues. Germline CDR1 is MDHEN and CDR2 is SYDVKM. Trimming removed 8 bases at V and 0 bases at J, with 17 bases between. CDR3 sequence (DNA): TGTGCCAGCCGAGCCGCAGACAGGAGCTCCTACGAGCAGTACTTC. It specifies CASRAADRSSYEQYF.

CDR3 loop: CASSQAGTENIQYF. The CDR3 region has the DNA TGTGCCAGCAGCCAGGCCGGGACAGAAAACATTCAGTACTTC. The genes are TRBV4-2 and TRBJ2-4; TRBD1 agrees at 7 bases. Per the germline V gene, CDR1 is LGHNA and CDR2 is YNFKEQ. The CDR3 length is 14 residues. With 3 bases clipped from V and 5 bases from J, the junction kept 4 bases outside the gene matches.

J is TRBJ1-4 and V is TRBV2; D remains unclear. V was trimmed by 6 bases and J by 7 bases, leaving 18 bases between them. The CDR3 runs to 15 residues. The germline V gene encodes CDR1 SNHLY and CDR2 FYNNEI. CDR3: CASRPGLRAGEKLFF. The CDR3 nucleotides are TGTGCCAGCAGGCCAGGCCTCCGGGCGGGTGAAAAACTGTTTTTT. Drawing the rest from reference TRBV2 and TRBJ1-4, the complete variable domain is EPEVTQTPSHQVTQMGQEVILRCVPISNHLYFYWYRQILGQKVEFLVSFYNNEISEKSEIFDDQFSVERPDGSNFTLKIRSTKLEDSAMYFCASRPGLRAGEKLFFGSGTQLSVL.

J is TRBJ1-6 and V is TRBV14, with D uncertain. The CDR3 totals 17 residues. Germline V gene sequence: CDR1 SGHDN, CDR2 FVKESK. V lost 1 base to trimming and J lost 0 bases, with 10 bases between them. CDR3 amino acids: CASSQGAVRSYNSPLHF. The CDR3 region has the DNA TGTGCCAGCAGCCAAGGAGCGGTCCGCTCCTATAATTCACCCCTCCACTTT. Filled out from reference TRBV14 and TRBJ1-6, the complete variable domain reads EAGVTQFPSHSVIEKGQTVTLRCDPISGHDNLYWYRRVMGKEIKFLLHFVKESKQDESGMPNNRFLAERTGGTYSTLKVQPAELEDSGVYFCASSQGAVRSYNSPLHFGNGTRLTVT.

The V call is TRBV6-5, the J call TRBJ1-5; 9 bases map to TRBD1. CDR1 is MNHEY, CDR2 SVGAGI, per germline. This CDR3 contains 15 residues. V lost 7 bases, J lost 6 bases, and 10 bases stayed unmatched. The CDR3 sequence is CASNLGQGYRQPQHF. The CDR3 region has the DNA TGTGCCAGCAACCTTGGACAGGGGTATCGTCAGCCCCAGCATTTT.

The chain carries TRBV7-2 and TRBJ2-3; D tentatively fits TRBD1 or TRBD2 (5 bases each). V lost 1 base, J lost 6 bases, and 8 bases lay in between. The CDR3 is made up of 13 amino acids. CDR1 SGHTA and CDR2 FQGNSA come from the germline V gene. CDR3 protein: CASSLGGPDTQYF. As DNA, the CDR3 is TGTGCCAGCAGCTTAGGGGGACCCGATACGCAGTATTTT.

The chain joins TRBV7-9 to TRBJ2-7; D not certain. This CDR3 region has 14 residues. Trimming pared 1 base from V and 0 bases from J, leaving 7 bases between. The germline CDR1 and CDR2 sequences are SEHNR and FQNEAQ (reference sequence). The CDR3 DNA follows: TGTGCCAGCAGCTTAGTGGGTGGCTCCTACGAGCAGTACTTC. Its protein product is CASSLVGGSYEQYF.

The chain has TRBV6-5 and TRBJ2-7, with D hard to call. Germline values: CDR1 MNHEY, CDR2 SVGAGI. Trimming left V 6 bases short and J 0 bases short, with 15 bases between. The CDR3 sequence is 15 residues long. The CDR3 nucleotides are TGTGCCAGCAGCGCCGGGCCCGTTAGCTCCTACGAGCAGTACTTC. It translates to CASSAGPVSSYEQYF.

The rearrangement joins TRBV9 to TRBJ2-1; D tentatively fits TRBD1 or TRBD2 (6 bases each). V lost 0 bases and J 0 bases, leaving 13 bases between the germline ends. The CDR3 spans 17 residues. CDR1 is SGDLS, CDR2 YYNGEE, per germline. CDR3 protein: CASSVAGGGSSYNEQFF. Written as DNA, the CDR3 is TGTGCCAGCAGCGTAGCTGGAGGGGGGAGCTCCTACAATGAGCAGTTCTTC.

This clone was counted once. The chain employs TRBV7-2 and TRBJ2-2; D remains ambiguous. Germline CDR1 reads SGHTA; CDR2 reads FQGNSA. Between the trimmed V and J ends, which lost 5 bases and 7 bases, there was a span of 8 bases. The CDR3 length is 12 residues. CDR3: CASSPVFGELFF. In nucleotides, the CDR3 is TGTGCCAGCAGCCCCGTGTTCGGGGAGCTGTTTTTT.

The J gene is TRBJ2-1, the V gene TRBV3-1 (or the pseudogene TRBV3-2); tentatively, D is TRBD2 (5 bases). CDR1 LGHDT and CDR2 YNNKEL come from the germline V gene (reference sequence). CDR3 length: 15 residues. Trimming shortened V by 4 bases and J by 0 bases, and 10 bases separated the two germline ends. This chain's CDR3 is CASSLQRSSYNEQFF. CDR3 coding DNA: TGTGCCAGCAGCCTTCAGCGGAGCTCCTACAATGAGCAGTTCTTC.

The chain links TRBV5-1 to TRBJ2-2; 9 bases line up with TRBD1. This CDR3 has 16 amino acids. CDR1 and CDR2 from the germline V gene are SGHRS and YFSETQ. Unmatched junction bases numbered 9, after V lost 4 bases and J lost 5 bases. The CDR3 DNA is TGCGCCAGCAGCCTCTTTGGGACAGGGCGGACCGGGGAGCTGTTTTTT. Its protein product is CASSLFGTGRTGELFF.

The chain carries TRBV6-5 and TRBJ2-5; 10 positions match TRBD1. Trimming removed 7 bases from V and 1 base from J; junction bases left unmatched: 6. Germline values: CDR1 MNHEY, CDR2 SVGAGI. This CDR3 spans 15 amino acids. CDR3: CASTRDRGLQETQYF. CDR3 DNA sequence: TGTGCCAGCACCCGGGACAGGGGCCTCCAAGAGACCCAGTACTTC.

The chain joins TRBV2 to TRBJ2-3; D is uncertain. Germline V gene lookup returns CDR1 SNHLY and CDR2 FYNNEI. CDR3 size: 14 residues. The ends were cut back, 5 bases at V and 2 bases at J, with 11 bases in the middle. For the CDR3, the DNA is TGTGCCAGCAGTCCTAGAGACTTCACAGATACGCAGTATTTT. Protein sequence: CASSPRDFTDTQYF.

The chain links TRBV12-5 to TRBJ2-5, with 7 bases fitting TRBD2. The CDR3 is 15 amino acids. J gave up 0 bases and V 5 bases, and 6 bases lay outside the gene matches. From germline, CDR1 is LGHNT and CDR2 FRNRAP. The DNA of the CDR3 is TGTGCTAGTGGTGGGGGGGACTGGCACCAAGAGACCCAGTACTTC. Encoded protein: CASGGGDWHQETQYF.

The rearrangement links TRBV5-1 to TRBJ1-1; D is unresolved. V shed 4 bases and J shed 0 bases, with 13 bases lying between them. CDR3 length: 15 amino acids. Germline CDR1 is SGHRS and CDR2 is YFSETQ. Here the CDR3 reads CASSRLTVMNTEAFF. Written as DNA, the CDR3 is TGCGCCAGCAGCCGGCTTACAGTGATGAACACTGAAGCTTTCTTT.

Comment on this clone: The junction and the germline gene differ at one end; a read error may be behind it. The chain uses TRBV10-3 and TRBJ2-3, with D maybe TRBD2 (5 bases). This CDR3 has 12 residues. Germline CDR1 reads ENHRY; CDR2 reads SYGVKD. CDR3 coding DNA: TGTGCCATCTCGGGGTCCACAGATGCGCAGTATTTT. Amino acid sequence: CAISGSTDAQYF.

The chain is built from TRBV14 and TRBJ1-4, with a weak D call TRBD1 (6 bases). Trimming pared 0 bases from V and 7 bases from J, leaving 18 bases between. Germline V CDR1 and CDR2: SGHDN, FVKESK. CDR3 length equals 17 residues. CDR3 sequence: CASSQEPPGGRLEKLFF. The CDR3 DNA is TGTGCCAGCAGCCAAGAGCCCCCCGGGGGGCGCCTTGAAAAACTGTTTTTT.

The chain joins TRBV18 to TRBJ2-7; D is undetermined. The CDR3 is made up of 15 amino acids. V lost 6 bases and J 9 bases, leaving 24 bases between the germline ends. Germline values: CDR1 KGHSH, CDR2 LQKENI. This chain's CDR3 is CASSSDPIPGLGQYF. In nucleotides, the CDR3 is TGTGCCAGCTCGTCGGATCCCATACCCGGATTGGGGCAGTACTTC.

The rearrangement uses TRBV6-2 or TRBV6-3 and TRBJ2-1; possibly TRBD1 or TRBD2 for D (7 bases each). The V and J ends lost 0 bases and 9 bases respectively, with 18 bases between them. The germline V gene has CDR1 MNHEY and CDR2 SVGEGT. The CDR3 sequence is 16 residues long. This CDR3 is CASSYSPGGVSFEQFF. DNA of the CDR3: TGTGCCAGCAGTTACTCCCCAGGGGGGGTTTCTTTTGAGCAGTTCTTC.

The chain has TRBV3-1 (or the pseudogene TRBV3-2) and TRBJ2-5, with 9 positions matching TRBD1. Unmatched junction bases numbered 6, after V lost 3 bases and J lost 4 bases. The CDR3 has 15 residues. CDR1 LGHDT and CDR2 YNNKEL come from the germline V gene (reference sequence). CDR3 sequence: CASSHHRGQAETQYF. As DNA, the CDR3 is TGTGCCAGCAGCCACCACAGGGGGCAGGCAGAGACCCAGTACTTC.

Only a few counts were recorded for this clone. J is TRBJ1-4 and V is TRBV5-1; D is possibly TRBD1 (6 bases). The CDR3 is made up of 16 amino acids. Germline CDR1 and CDR2: SGHRS and YFSETQ. V was pared by 4 bases and J by 5 bases, with 18 bases between. CDR3 region: CASSIGPQGTNEKLFF. The CDR3 bases are TGCGCCAGCAGCATCGGACCACAGGGAACGAATGAAAAACTGTTTTTT.